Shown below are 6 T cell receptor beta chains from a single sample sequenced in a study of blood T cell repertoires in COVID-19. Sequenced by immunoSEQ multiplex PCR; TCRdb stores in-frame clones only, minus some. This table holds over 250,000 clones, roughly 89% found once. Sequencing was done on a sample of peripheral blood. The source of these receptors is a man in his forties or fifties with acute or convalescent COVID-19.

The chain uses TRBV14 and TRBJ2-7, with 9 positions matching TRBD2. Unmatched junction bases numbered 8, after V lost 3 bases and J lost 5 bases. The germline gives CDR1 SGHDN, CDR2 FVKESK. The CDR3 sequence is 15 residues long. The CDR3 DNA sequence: TGTGCCAGCAGCCAGCCGGGACTAGCCGCCCACGAGCAGTACTTC. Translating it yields CASSQPGLAAHEQYF.

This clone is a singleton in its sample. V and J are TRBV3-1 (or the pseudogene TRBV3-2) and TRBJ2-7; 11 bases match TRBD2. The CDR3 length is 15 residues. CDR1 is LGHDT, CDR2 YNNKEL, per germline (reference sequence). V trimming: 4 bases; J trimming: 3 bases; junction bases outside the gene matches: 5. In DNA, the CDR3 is TGTGCCAGCAGCCGTGGGACTAGCGGTTTCTACGAGCAGTACTTC. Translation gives CASSRGTSGFYEQYF.

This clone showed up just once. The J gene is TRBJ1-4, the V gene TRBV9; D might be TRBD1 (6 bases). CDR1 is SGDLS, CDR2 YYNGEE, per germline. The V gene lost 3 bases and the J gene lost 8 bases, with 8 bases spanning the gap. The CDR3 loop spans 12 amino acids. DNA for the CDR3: TGTGCCAGCAGCGGAGACAGGGAAAAACTGTTTTTT. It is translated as CASSGDREKLFF.

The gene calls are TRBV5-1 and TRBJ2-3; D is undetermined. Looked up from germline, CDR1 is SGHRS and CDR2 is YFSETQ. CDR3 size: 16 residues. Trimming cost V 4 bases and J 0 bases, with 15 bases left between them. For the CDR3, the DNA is TGCGCCAGCAGCCTAGACGGAGAAGTTAGCACAGATACGCAGTATTTT. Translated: CASSLDGEVSTDTQYF. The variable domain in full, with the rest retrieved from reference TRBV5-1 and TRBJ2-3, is KAGVTQTPRYLIKTRGQQVTLSCSPISGHRSVSWYQQTPGQGLQFLFEYFSETQRNKGNFPGRFSGRQFSNSRSEMNVSTLELGDSALYLCASSLDGEVSTDTQYFGPGTRLTVL.

The CDR3 bases are TGTGCCATCAGTAACCGGGACAGGGGGACCTACGAGCAGTACTTC. The encoded protein is CAISNRDRGTYEQYF. The chain combines TRBV10-3 with TRBJ2-7, with 11 bases aligning to TRBD1. The V gene end was trimmed by 5 bases and the J gene end by 2 bases; junction bases not matched to a gene: 5. The length of the CDR3 is 15 residues. Germline V gene lookup returns CDR1 ENHRY and CDR2 SYGVKD.

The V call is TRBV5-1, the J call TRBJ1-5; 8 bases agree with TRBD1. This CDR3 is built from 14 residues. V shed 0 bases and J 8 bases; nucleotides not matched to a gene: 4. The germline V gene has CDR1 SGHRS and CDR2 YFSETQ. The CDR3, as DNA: TGCGCCAGCAGCTTGGGACAGGGGCAAGAGCCCCAGCATTTT. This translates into CASSLGQGQEPQHF.